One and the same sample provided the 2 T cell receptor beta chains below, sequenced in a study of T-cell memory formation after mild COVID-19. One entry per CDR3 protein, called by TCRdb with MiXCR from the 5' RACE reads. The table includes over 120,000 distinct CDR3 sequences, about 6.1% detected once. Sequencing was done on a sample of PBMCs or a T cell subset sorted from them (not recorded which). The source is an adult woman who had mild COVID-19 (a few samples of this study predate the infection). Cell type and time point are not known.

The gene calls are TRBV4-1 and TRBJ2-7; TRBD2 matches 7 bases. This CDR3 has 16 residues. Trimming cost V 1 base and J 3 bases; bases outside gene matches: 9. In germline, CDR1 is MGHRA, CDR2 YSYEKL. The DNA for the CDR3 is TGCGCCAGCAGCCAAGGCTTCCAAGGGAGGGACTACGAGCAGTACTTC. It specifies CASSQGFQGRDYEQYF.

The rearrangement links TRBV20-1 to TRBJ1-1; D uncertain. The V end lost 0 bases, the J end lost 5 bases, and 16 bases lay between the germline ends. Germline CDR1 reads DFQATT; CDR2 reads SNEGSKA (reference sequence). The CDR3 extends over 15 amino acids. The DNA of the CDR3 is TGCAGTGCTAGAGATCGTGTGGTTTTGGGGACTGAAGCTTTCTTT. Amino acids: CSARDRVVLGTEAFF.